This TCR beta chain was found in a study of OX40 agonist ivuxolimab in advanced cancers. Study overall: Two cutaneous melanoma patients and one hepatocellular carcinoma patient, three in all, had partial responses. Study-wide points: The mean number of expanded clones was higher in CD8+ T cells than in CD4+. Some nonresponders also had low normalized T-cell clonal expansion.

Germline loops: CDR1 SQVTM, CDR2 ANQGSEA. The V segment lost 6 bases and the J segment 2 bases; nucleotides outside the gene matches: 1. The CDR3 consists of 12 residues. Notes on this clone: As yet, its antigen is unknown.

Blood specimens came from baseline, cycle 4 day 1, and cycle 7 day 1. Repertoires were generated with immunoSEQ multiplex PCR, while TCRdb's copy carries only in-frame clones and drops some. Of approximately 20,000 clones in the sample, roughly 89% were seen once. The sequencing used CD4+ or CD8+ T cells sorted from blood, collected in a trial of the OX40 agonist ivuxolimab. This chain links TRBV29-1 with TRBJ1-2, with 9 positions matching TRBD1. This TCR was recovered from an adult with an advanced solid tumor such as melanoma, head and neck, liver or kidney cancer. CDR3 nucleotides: TGCAGCGTCGACAGGGGGAACTATGGCTACACCTTC. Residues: CSVDRGNYGYTF. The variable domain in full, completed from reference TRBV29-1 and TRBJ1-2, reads SAVISQKPSRDICQRGTSLTIQCQVDSQVTMMFWYRQQPGQSLTLIATANQGSEATYESGFVIDKFPISRPNLTFSTLTVSNMSPEDSSIYLCSVDRGNYGYTFGSGTRLTVV.